This TCR beta chain was documented in a study of T cell repertoires and HLA-DP antigens. Across the whole study: In vitro CD4+ alloreactivity was against HeLa-presented HLA-DP. Findings and caveats of the study: Total CD4+ responders were stimulated by HeLa antigen-presenting cells. Naive and memory CD4+ repertoires were not analysed separately. Against one allele, clones undetected before culture averaged 36.3%; against the other, roughly 50%.

On this clone: The antigen is not known.

V was shortened by 7 bases and J by 0 bases, with 9 bases between the two germline ends. This CDR3 is 12 amino acids long. Germline V gene sequence: CDR1 SQVTM, CDR2 ANQGSEA. Clones were sequenced by immunoSEQ multiplex PCR, and TCRdb holds only the in-frame ones, with some missing. The profile covers about 73,000 clones, with roughly 78% appearing a single time and approximately 1.4% taken by the ten largest. V is TRBV29-1 and J is TRBJ1-1; D is perhaps TRBD1 (5 bases). Sequencing used CD4+ T cells from PBMCs. This TCR was sampled from a man in his fifties or sixties in good health and CMV-seronegative. CDR3 DNA sequence: TGCAGCGGCGGACACTTGAACACTGAAGCTTTCTTT. It codes for CSGGHLNTEAFF.